This passage covers 27 T cell receptor beta chains from one sample sequenced in a study of control samples from healthy donors and cancer patients. Clones were sequenced by immunoSEQ multiplex PCR, and TCRdb holds only the in-frame ones, with some missing. The sample consists of some 140,000 clones, over 85% of them appearing once. Sequencing was carried out using PBMCs. Receptors were obtained from a man between 50 and 59 years old with head and neck cancer.

The chain carries TRBV12-3 or TRBV12-4 and TRBJ2-1; no clear D gene. This CDR3 spans 11 amino acids. V lost 8 bases to trimming and J lost 7 bases, with 9 bases between them. The CDR3 loop is CASSYLNEQFF. Written as DNA, the CDR3 is TGTGCCAGCTCCTACCTAAATGAGCAGTTCTTC.

The rearrangement links TRBV18 to TRBJ2-3; TRBD2 might be the D (6 bases). The CDR3 length is 14 residues. V gave up 2 bases and J gave up 3 bases, with 9 bases separating them. Looked up from germline, CDR1 is KGHSH and CDR2 is LQKENI. The CDR3 DNA follows: TGTGCCAGCTCACCAACGAGCGGGACAGATACGCAGTATTTT. Translation gives CASSPTSGTDTQYF.

V is TRBV10-2 and J is TRBJ1-1; perhaps TRBD1 as D (5 bases). The germline V gene has CDR1 WSHSY and CDR2 SAAADI. CDR3 length: 17 amino acids. Trimming removed 5 bases from V and 1 base from J, with 20 bases in between. For the CDR3, the DNA is TGCGCCAGCAGTTCAACCACCGGGACGCCTACGAACACTGAAGCTTTCTTT. It encodes CASSSTTGTPTNTEAFF.

The V and J genes are TRBV2 and TRBJ1-3; D is ambiguous. Germline-derived CDR1 and CDR2 are SNHLY and FYNNEI. V shed 2 bases and J shed 5 bases, with 10 bases lying between them. The CDR3 is 14 residues long. CDR3 sequence reads: CASSESMLRNTIYF. CDR3 coding DNA: TGTGCCAGCAGTGAATCTATGCTGAGAAACACCATATATTTT.

The V call is TRBV5-5, the J call TRBJ2-1; D possibly corresponds to TRBD2 (5 bases). The germline V and J ends were trimmed by 4 bases and 6 bases, with 17 bases remaining between them. Germline CDR1 and CDR2: SGHKS and YYEKEE (reference sequence). The CDR3 has 15 residues. The CDR3 region has the DNA TGTGCCAGCAGCCCGGACTCTCCCCCTCGCAATGAGCAGTTCTTC. Protein: CASSPDSPPRNEQFF.

The chain's CDR3 is CASSRTLLAGRNEQFF. The DNA for the CDR3 is TGTGCCAGCAGCCGCACGTTGCTAGCGGGTCGCAATGAGCAGTTCTTC. The rearrangement joins TRBV11-2 to TRBJ2-1, with 8 bases matching TRBD2. Per germline, CDR1 SGHAT and CDR2 FQNNGV. Trimming at V came to 5 bases and at J to 6 bases, leaving 12 bases not matched to a gene. The CDR3 is 16 residues long.

J is TRBJ2-1 and V is TRBV4-1, with D possibly being TRBD1 (5 bases). In germline, CDR1 is MGHRA, CDR2 YSYEKL. The CDR3 totals 15 residues. The V and J ends lost 4 bases and 7 bases respectively, with 17 bases between them. The CDR3 protein is CASSPWAGFYNEQFF. CDR3 bases: TGCGCCAGCAGCCCTTGGGCAGGGTTTTATAATGAGCAGTTCTTC.

This chain connects TRBV20-1 to TRBJ2-5, with D perhaps matching TRBD2 (5 bases). Germline lookup yields CDR1 DFQATT and CDR2 SNEGSKA (reference sequence). The CDR3 has 14 residues. V was shortened by 7 bases and J by 9 bases, with 24 bases between the two germline ends. The CDR3 nucleotides are TGCAGTGTTACTGAGATGGTGGGAGCGGCGGCCCAGTACTTC. Translating gives CSVTEMVGAAAQYF.

The chain employs TRBV10-3 and TRBJ1-5; D might be TRBD1 (5 bases). Germline CDR1 is ENHRY and CDR2 is SYGVKD. V was trimmed by 4 bases and J by 3 bases, leaving 10 bases between them. CDR3 length: 14 amino acids. CDR3: CAISVGRDNQPQHF. The CDR3, as DNA: TGTGCCATCAGTGTGGGACGGGACAATCAGCCCCAGCATTTT.

The V gene is TRBV18, the J gene TRBJ2-2; D perhaps matches TRBD2 (6 bases). The CDR3 covers 16 residues. The germline CDR1 and CDR2 sequences are KGHSH and LQKENI. V lost 5 bases, J lost 4 bases, and 17 bases lay in between. The CDR3 protein is CASSSNSGIGTGELFF. The CDR3 DNA follows: TGTGCCAGCTCATCTAATAGCGGTATCGGCACCGGGGAGCTGTTTTTT.

The V and J genes are TRBV28 and TRBJ2-1; 8 bases match TRBD1. Trimming removed 3 bases from V and 4 bases from J; junction bases left unmatched: 8. The germline V gene encodes CDR1 MDHEN and CDR2 SYDVKM. The CDR3 is 16 amino acids. The CDR3 DNA reads TGTGCCAGCAGTTTGGTCGGGACAGGCGGATACAATGAGCAGTTCTTC. Translated: CASSLVGTGGYNEQFF.

This clone was recorded once. The V gene is TRBV24-1, the J gene TRBJ2-5; D is perhaps TRBD2 (6 bases). The CDR3 is made up of 15 amino acids. V shed 0 bases and J shed 1 base, with 8 bases lying between them. CDR1 is KGHDR, CDR2 SFDVKD, per germline. The CDR3 nucleotides are TGTGCCACCAGTGATTTGCCCGGGAGCCAAGAGACCCAGTACTTC. Protein product: CATSDLPGSQETQYF.

With regard to this clone: The junction and the germline gene differ at one end; a read error may be behind it. The CDR3 nucleotides read TGTGCTAGCAGCCCAGCTGCGAACACCGGGGAGCTGTTTTTT. Residues: CASSPAANTGELFF. The chain employs TRBV7-7 and TRBJ2-2; D remains ambiguous. The germline V gene has CDR1 SSHAT and CDR2 FNYEAQ (reference sequence). The CDR3 runs 14 residues.

For the CDR3, the DNA is TGCGCCAGCAGCTTGGCCTTATCGTCGGGGTTTGATTCACCCCTCCACTTT. Translated: CASSLALSSGFDSPLHF. The chain links TRBV5-1 to TRBJ1-6, with D uncertain. Trimming cost V 0 bases and J 8 bases, with 18 bases left between them. This CDR3 region has 17 residues. The germline CDR1 and CDR2 sequences are SGHRS and YFSETQ.

The V call is TRBV7-9, the J call TRBJ1-2; a possible D gene is TRBD1 (5 bases). Trimming pared 5 bases from V and 6 bases from J, leaving 16 bases between. Germline assignment: CDR1 SEHNR and CDR2 FQNEAQ (reference sequence). This CDR3 has 14 residues. In DNA form, the CDR3 reads TGTGCCAGCAGCCAGAATATCCCACAGGATGGCTACACCTTC. Translation gives CASSQNIPQDGYTF.

This clone was counted only a few times. The V and J genes are TRBV11-2 and TRBJ1-3; 8 bases align to TRBD1. This CDR3 comprises 15 residues. CDR1 is SGHAT, CDR2 FQNNGV, per germline. Trimming cost V 7 bases and J 5 bases; bases outside gene matches: 10. CDR3 coding DNA: TGTGCCAGCACCCGGGGCACAGGGGGACGAAACACCATATATTTT. Its protein is CASTRGTGGRNTIYF.

The gene calls are TRBV12-3 or TRBV12-4 and TRBJ2-1, with D hard to call. The length of the CDR3 is 10 residues. The V gene lost 3 bases and the J gene lost 6 bases, with 0 bases spanning the gap. This CDR3 reads CASSFNEQFF. The CDR3 DNA sequence: TGTGCCAGCAGTTTCAATGAGCAGTTCTTC.

The chain joins TRBV6-2 or TRBV6-3 to TRBJ2-1; either TRBD1 or TRBD2 may fit D (7 bases each). Per the germline V gene, CDR1 is MNHEY and CDR2 is SVGEGT. CDR3 length equals 14 residues. V was clipped by 6 bases and J by 10 bases, with 19 bases between them. CDR3 sequence (DNA): TGTGCCAGCAGCTCAGGGGGAGGGGGGAGCGAGCAGTTCTTC. It translates to CASSSGGGGSEQFF.

The CDR3 region is CASRRGGRSLYEQYF. CDR3 DNA: TGTGCCAGCAGACGAGGGGGTCGGTCCCTTTACGAGCAGTACTTC. The chain couples TRBV5-6 to TRBJ2-7; tentative D call: TRBD1 (6 bases). Germline V gene data show CDR1 as SGHDT and CDR2 as YYEEEE. V was trimmed by 5 bases and J by 4 bases, leaving 19 bases between them. CDR3 length: 15 residues.

This chain joins TRBV7-2 and TRBJ1-5, with 8 positions matching TRBD1. Germline V gives CDR1 SGHTA, CDR2 FQGNSA. The CDR3 runs to 15 residues. Trimming took 5 bases from V and 6 from J; bases not matched to a gene: 9. The CDR3 DNA reads as TGTGCCAGCAGCACAGGGGGAGGTTTGTTTCAGCCCCAGCATTTT. It codes for CASSTGGGLFQPQHF.

V is TRBV5-1 and J is TRBJ2-5; D remains ambiguous. Trimming shortened V by 0 bases and J by 1 base, and 16 bases separated the two germline ends. The CDR3 contains 17 residues. CDR1 is SGHRS, CDR2 YFSETQ, per germline. CDR3 in amino acids: CASSLEGLGYTQETQYF. Here the CDR3 DNA reads TGCGCCAGCAGCTTGGAGGGCCTGGGGTACACCCAAGAGACCCAGTACTTC.

This chain joins TRBV18 and TRBJ1-6; the match to TRBD1 covers 11 bases. The CDR3 is made up of 16 amino acids. The ends lost 4 bases at V and 7 bases at J; junction bases unmatched: 6. Germline values: CDR1 KGHSH, CDR2 LQKENI. The CDR3 loop reads CASSRRTGGENSPLHF. DNA of the CDR3: TGTGCCAGCTCACGCCGGACAGGGGGCGAAAATTCACCCCTCCACTTT.

The chain is built from TRBV9 and TRBJ2-7; D is possibly TRBD2 (5 bases). Germline CDR1 and CDR2: SGDLS and YYNGEE. V was clipped by 0 bases and J by 1 base, with 11 bases between them. The CDR3 length is 15 residues. The CDR3 here is CASSVGVLASYEQYF. The DNA for the CDR3 is TGTGCCAGCAGCGTAGGGGTGCTAGCATCCTACGAGCAGTACTTC. Together with reference TRBV9 and TRBJ2-7, the CDR3 gives the full variable domain: DSGVTQTPKHLITATGQRVTLRCSPRSGDLSVYWYQQSLDQGLQFLIQYYNGEERAKGNILERFSAQQFPDLHSELNLSSLELGDSALYFCASSVGVLASYEQYFGPGTRLTVT.

The V gene is TRBV6-1, the J gene TRBJ1-3; D gene uncertain. Trimming removed 3 bases from V and 3 bases from J, with 9 bases in between. Germline loops: CDR1 MNHNS, CDR2 SASEGT. The CDR3 runs 14 residues. CDR3 in amino acids: CASSDRYYGNTIYF. Written as DNA, the CDR3 is TGTGCCAGCAGTGACCGTTACTATGGAAACACCATATATTTT.

V and J are TRBV19 and TRBJ2-2; TRBD2 matches at 8 bases. CDR3 length: 14 amino acids. Germline loops: CDR1 LNHDA, CDR2 SQIVND (reference sequence). V shed 7 bases, J shed 4 bases, and the junction held 5 bases outside the gene matches. The CDR3 nucleotides read TGTGCCAGTACTGGTAGCGGGGTCACCGGGGAGCTGTTTTTT. It specifies CASTGSGVTGELFF.

The V call is TRBV6-1, the J call TRBJ1-2, with a weak D call TRBD1 (5 bases). This CDR3 contains 15 residues. The V end lost 1 base, the J end lost 4 bases, and 13 bases lay between the germline ends. Germline V gives CDR1 MNHNS, CDR2 SASEGT. CDR3 sequence: CASSEGRAGGYGYTF. The CDR3 DNA is TGTGCCAGCAGTGAAGGCAGGGCGGGTGGCTATGGCTACACCTTC.

The rearrangement links TRBV5-1 to TRBJ2-4; 7 positions match TRBD1. The J segment lost 8 bases and the V segment lost 2 bases, leaving 7 bases of the junction unmatched. This CDR3 has 14 residues. The germline V gene has CDR1 SGHRS and CDR2 YFSETQ. CDR3 sequence (DNA): TGCGCCAGCAGCTTCGGACAGGAGAAGGACATTCAGTACTTC. Translation gives CASSFGQEKDIQYF.